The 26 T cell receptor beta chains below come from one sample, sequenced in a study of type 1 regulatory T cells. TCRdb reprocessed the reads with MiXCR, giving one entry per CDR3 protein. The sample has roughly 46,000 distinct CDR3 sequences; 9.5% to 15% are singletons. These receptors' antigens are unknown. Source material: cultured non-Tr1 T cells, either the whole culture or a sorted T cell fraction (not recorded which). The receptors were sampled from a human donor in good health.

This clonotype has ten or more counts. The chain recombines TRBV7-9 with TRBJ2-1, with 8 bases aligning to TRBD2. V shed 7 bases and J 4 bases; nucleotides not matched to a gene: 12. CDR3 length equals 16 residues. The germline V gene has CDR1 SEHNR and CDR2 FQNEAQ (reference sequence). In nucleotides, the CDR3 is TGTGCCAGCACCATTAGCACTAGCGGAGCATACAATGAGCAGTTCTTC. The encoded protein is CASTISTSGAYNEQFF.

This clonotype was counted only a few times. DNA of the CDR3: TGTGCCATCAGTGAGTCGACTCGGGCGGTCGGGGAGCTGTTTTTT. Its translation: CAISESTRAVGELFF. The chain recombines TRBV10-3 with TRBJ2-2; no clear D gene. V was cut by 0 bases and J by 7 bases, with 12 bases left in between. The length of the CDR3 is 15 residues. Looked up from germline, CDR1 is ENHRY and CDR2 is SYGVKD.

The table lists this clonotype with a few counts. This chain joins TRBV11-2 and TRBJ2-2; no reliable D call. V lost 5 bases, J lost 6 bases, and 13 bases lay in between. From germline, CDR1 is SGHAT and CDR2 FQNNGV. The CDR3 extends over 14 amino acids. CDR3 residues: CASSAQKAPGELFF. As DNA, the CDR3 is TGTGCCAGCAGCGCGCAAAAGGCCCCCGGGGAGCTGTTTTTT.

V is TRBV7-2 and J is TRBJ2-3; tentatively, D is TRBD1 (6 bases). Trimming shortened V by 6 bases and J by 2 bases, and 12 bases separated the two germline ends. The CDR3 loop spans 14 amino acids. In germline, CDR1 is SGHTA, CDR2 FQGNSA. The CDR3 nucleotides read TGTGCCAGCAGAAGGGGGATATCCACAGATACGCAGTATTTT. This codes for CASRRGISTDTQYF. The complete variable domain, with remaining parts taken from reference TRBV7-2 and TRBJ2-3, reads GAGVSQSPSNKVTEKGKDVELRCDPISGHTALYWYRQSLGQGLEFLIYFQGNSAPDKSGLPSDRFSAERTGGSVSTLTIQRTQQEDSAVYLCASRRGISTDTQYFGPGTRLTVL.

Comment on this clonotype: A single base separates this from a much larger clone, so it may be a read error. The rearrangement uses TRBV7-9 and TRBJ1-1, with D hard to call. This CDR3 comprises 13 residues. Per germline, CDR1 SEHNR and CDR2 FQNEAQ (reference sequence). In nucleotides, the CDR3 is TGTGCCAACAGCTTAGCCGGGCTCGGTGAAGCTTTCTTT. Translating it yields CANSLAGLGEAFF.

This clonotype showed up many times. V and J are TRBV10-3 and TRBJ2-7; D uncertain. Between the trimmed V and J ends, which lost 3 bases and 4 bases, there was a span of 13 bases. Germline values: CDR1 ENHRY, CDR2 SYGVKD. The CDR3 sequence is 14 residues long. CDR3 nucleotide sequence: TGTGCCATCAGTGAAGGCTATGACGGGTACGAGCAGTACTTC. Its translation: CAISEGYDGYEQYF.

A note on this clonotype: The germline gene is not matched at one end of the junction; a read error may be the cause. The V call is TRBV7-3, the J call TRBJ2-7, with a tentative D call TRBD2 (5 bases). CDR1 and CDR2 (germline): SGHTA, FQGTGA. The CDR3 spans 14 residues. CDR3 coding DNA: TGTGCCAGCAGCTTCCATAGCGAGAGAAACGAGCAATACTTC. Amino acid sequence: CASSFHSERNEQYF.

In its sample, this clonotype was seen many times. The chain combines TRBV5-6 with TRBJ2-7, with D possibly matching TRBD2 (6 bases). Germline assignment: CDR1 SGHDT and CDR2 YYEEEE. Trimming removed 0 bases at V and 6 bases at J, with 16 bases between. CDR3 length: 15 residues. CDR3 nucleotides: TGTGCCAGCAGCTTGGGGGTTAGCGGAGCAGGCGAGCAGTACTTC. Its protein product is CASSLGVSGAGEQYF. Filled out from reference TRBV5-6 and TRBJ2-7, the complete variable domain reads DAGVTQSPTHLIKTRGQQVTLRCSPKSGHDTVSWYQQALGQGPQFIFQYYEEEERQRGNFPDRFSGHQFPNYSSELNVNALLLGDSALYLCASSLGVSGAGEQYFGPGTRLTVT.

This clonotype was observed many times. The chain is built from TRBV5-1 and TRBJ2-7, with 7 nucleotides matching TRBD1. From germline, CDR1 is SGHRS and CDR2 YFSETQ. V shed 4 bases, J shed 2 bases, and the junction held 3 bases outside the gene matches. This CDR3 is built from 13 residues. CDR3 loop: CASSPGQPYEQYF. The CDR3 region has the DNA TGCGCCAGCAGCCCGGGACAGCCCTACGAGCAGTACTTC.

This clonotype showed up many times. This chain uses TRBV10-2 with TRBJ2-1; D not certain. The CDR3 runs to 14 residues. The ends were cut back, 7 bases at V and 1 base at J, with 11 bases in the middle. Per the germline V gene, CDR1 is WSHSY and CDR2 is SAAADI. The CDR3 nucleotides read TGCGCCAGCACACGCGAGCTTTCCTACAATGAGCAGTTCTTC. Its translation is CASTRELSYNEQFF.

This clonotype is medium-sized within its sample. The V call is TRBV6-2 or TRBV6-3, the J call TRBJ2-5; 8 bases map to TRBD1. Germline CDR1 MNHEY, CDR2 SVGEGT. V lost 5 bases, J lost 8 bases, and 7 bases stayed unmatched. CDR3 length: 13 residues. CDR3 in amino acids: CASSKRDRKTQYF. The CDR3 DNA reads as TGTGCCAGCAGTAAACGGGACAGGAAAACCCAGTACTTC.

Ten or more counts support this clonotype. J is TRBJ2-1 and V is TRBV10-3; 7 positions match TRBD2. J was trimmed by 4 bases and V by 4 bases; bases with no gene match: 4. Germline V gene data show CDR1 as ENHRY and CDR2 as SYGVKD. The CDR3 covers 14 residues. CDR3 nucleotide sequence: TGTGCCATCAGTGGGCTAGCGGCTTACAATGAGCAGTTCTTC. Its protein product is CAISGLAAYNEQFF.

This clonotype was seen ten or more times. The DNA for the CDR3 is TGCGCCAGCAGCAACCCGACGCCACTGAGAACTGAAGCTTTCTTT. Protein product: CASSNPTPLRTEAFF. The chain recombines TRBV5-1 with TRBJ1-1; D remains unclear. Germline V gives CDR1 SGHRS, CDR2 YFSETQ. V was cut by 4 bases and J by 5 bases, with 18 bases left in between. The CDR3 has 15 amino acids.

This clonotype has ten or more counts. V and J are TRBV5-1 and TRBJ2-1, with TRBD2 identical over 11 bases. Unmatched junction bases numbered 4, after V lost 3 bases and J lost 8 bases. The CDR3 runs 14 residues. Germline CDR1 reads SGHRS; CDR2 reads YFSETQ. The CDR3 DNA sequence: TGCGCCAGCAGCTCTACTAGCGGGAGCTATGAGCAGTTCTTC. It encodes CASSSTSGSYEQFF.

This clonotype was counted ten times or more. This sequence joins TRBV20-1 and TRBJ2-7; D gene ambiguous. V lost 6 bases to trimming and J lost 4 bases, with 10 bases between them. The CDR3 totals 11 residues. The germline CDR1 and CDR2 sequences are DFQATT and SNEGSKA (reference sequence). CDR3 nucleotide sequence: TGCAGTGCGCGGAATCATTACGAGCAGTACTTC. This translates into CSARNHYEQYF.

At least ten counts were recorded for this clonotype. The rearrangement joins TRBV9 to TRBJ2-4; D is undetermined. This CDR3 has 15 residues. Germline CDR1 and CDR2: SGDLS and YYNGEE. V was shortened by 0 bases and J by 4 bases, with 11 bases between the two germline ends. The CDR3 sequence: CASSVEGRTKNIQYF. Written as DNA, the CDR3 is TGTGCCAGCAGCGTAGAGGGCAGAACGAAAAACATTCAGTACTTC.

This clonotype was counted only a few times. CDR3 nucleotides: TGTGCCAGCAGCGGCAGGGTATTGGAAAAACTGTTTTTT. This codes for CASSGRVLEKLFF. The chain joins TRBV7-9 to TRBJ1-4; possible D gene TRBD1, 5 bases. The germline gives CDR1 SEHNR, CDR2 FQNEAQ (reference sequence). There are 13 residues in the CDR3. The germline V and J ends were trimmed by 5 bases and 8 bases, with 12 bases remaining between them.

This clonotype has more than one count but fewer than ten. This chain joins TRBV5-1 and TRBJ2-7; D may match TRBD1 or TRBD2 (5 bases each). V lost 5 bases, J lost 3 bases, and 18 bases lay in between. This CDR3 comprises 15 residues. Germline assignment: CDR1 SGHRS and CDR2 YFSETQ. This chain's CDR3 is CASRSQTGAFYEQYF. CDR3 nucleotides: TGCGCCAGCAGATCTCAGACCGGGGCCTTCTACGAGCAGTACTTC.

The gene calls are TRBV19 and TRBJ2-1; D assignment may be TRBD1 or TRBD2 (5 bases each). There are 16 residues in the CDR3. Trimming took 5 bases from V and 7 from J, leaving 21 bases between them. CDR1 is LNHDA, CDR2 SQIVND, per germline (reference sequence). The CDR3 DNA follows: TGTGCCAGTAGTCTATCCTACCGGGATTGGGGGAATGAGCAGTTCTTC. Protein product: CASSLSYRDWGNEQFF.

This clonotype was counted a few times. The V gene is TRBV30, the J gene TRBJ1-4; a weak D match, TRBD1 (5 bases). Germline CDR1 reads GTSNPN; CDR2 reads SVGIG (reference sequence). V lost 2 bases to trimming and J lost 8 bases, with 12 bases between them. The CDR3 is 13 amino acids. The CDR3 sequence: CAWSLGLGEKLFF. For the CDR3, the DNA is TGTGCCTGGAGTCTGGGGCTGGGGGAAAAACTGTTTTTT.

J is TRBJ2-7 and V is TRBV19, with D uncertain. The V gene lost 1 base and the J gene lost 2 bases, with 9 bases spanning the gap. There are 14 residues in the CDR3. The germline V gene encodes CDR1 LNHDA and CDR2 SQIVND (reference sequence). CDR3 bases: TGTGCCAGTAGTATAGGGGAAGGAGCCTACGAGCAGTACTTC. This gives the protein CASSIGEGAYEQYF.

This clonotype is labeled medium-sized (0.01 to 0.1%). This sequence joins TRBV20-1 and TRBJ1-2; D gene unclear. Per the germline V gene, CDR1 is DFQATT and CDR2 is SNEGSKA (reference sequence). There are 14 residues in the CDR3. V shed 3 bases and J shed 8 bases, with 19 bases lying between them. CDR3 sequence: CSARENGLSGGYTF. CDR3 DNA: TGCAGTGCTAGGGAAAACGGTCTTAGCGGAGGCTACACCTTC.

CDR3 loop: CASRHQQGGGTEAFF. DNA of the CDR3: TGTGCCAGCAGGCACCAACAGGGAGGGGGCACTGAAGCTTTCTTT. The rearrangement joins TRBV6-6 to TRBJ1-1, with D perhaps matching TRBD1 (6 bases). The CDR3 is 15 residues long. Trimming took off 6 bases at V and 4 bases at J, with 18 bases between the two ends. From germline, CDR1 is MNHNY and CDR2 SVGAGI (reference sequence).

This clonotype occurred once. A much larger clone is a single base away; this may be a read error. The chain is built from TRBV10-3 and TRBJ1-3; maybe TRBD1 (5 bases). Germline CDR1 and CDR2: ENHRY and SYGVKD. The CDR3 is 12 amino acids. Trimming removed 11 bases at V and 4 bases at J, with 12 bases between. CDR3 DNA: TGTGCCTCCGGGGGATGCGGAAACACCATATATTTT. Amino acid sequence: CASGGCGNTIYF.

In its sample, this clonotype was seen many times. This chain's CDR3 is CASSTGVGGYTF. DNA for the CDR3: TGCGCCAGCAGCACAGGGGTCGGTGGCTACACCTTC. The chain is built from TRBV5-1 and TRBJ1-2, with 7 bases aligning to TRBD1. CDR1 and CDR2 (germline): SGHRS, YFSETQ. Trimming removed 4 bases from V and 7 bases from J; junction bases left unmatched: 4. The CDR3 is 12 amino acids.

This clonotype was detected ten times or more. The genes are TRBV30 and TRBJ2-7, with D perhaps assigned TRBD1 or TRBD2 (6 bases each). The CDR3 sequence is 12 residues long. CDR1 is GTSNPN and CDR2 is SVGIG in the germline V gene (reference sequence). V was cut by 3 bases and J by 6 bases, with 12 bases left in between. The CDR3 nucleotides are TGTGCCTGGAGCCTAAGGGGGGTCGAGCAGTACTTC. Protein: CAWSLRGVEQYF.